The T cell receptor (beta chain) described here comes from a study of tissue T cells after allogeneic stem cell transplantation. Time point reported: mouse harvest day 14 after allogeneic transplant. Each mouse received 10^7 T-cell-depleted marrow cells plus 10^6 splenic CD5+ T cells by tail vein. Assay: immunoSEQ multiplex PCR; the TCRdb copy retains only in-frame clones and omits some. The repertoire holds fewer than 3,500 clones, with roughly 45% as singletons. This clone was observed a few times. The genes are named according to mouse. Read coverage stops 1 residue before the CDR3 terminus; the germline J gene supplies the remainder. Germline V gene sequence: CDR1 KGHPV, CDR2 FQNQEV (reference sequence). This CDR3 spans 14 amino acids. The V and J ends lost 2 bases and 0 bases respectively, with 8 bases between them.

Material for sequencing was gut tissue. This clonotype originated in a female BALB/c mouse given C57BL/6 T cells with graft-versus-host disease after an allogeneic hematopoietic cell transplant. The chain combines TRBV26 with TRBJ2-7; the D is unclear. The part of the CDR3 DNA that was read is TGTGCCAGCAGTCTGAGAGACAACTCCTATGAACAGTAC. The encoded protein is CASSLRDNSYEQY. The entire CDR3 reads CASSLRDNSYEQYF.